This T cell receptor beta chain comes out of a study of blood T cell repertoires in COVID-19. Background on the study: Specimens from acute and convalescent COVID-19 originated in the United States, Italy and Spain. From T cells, B-cell-depleted T cells, or PBMCs came the material, which was cDNA or gDNA.

In the original analysis: Estimation of nucleated cell counts was performed using reference gene primer amplification. Clones were read by immunoSEQ multiplex PCR, and TCRdb kept only the in-frame ones, dropping some. Clonal size and the V and J genes are those of that table, whereas D and trimming came from the DNA. The sample includes 120,000 to 150,000 clones, around 83% seen only once; the top ten take more than 5%. V lost 7 bases and J 7 bases, leaving 14 bases between the germline ends. This CDR3 has 12 residues. This study enrolled people aged roughly 18 to 90 from about two dozen US geographic areas.

The chain combines TRBV12-3 or TRBV12-4 with TRBJ2-7; TRBD2 might be the D (5 bases). The receptor comes from a woman aged 45-65 years who had been exposed to COVID-19. Sequenced material: PBMCs or T cells enriched from blood (not recorded which). CDR3 DNA sequence: TGTGCCAGCACCCTCGGGGTAGGAGAGCAGTACTTC. It translates to CASTLGVGEQYF.